This TCR beta chain was retrieved from a study of shared clonotypes between healthy human individuals. Study conclusions and caveats: Some naive CD4 clonotypes, about 5.5%, turned up in common across several donors.

This clone was picked up one time. No antigen is known for it. Here immunoSEQ multiplex PCR was the method, and the copy in TCRdb shows in-frame clones only, minus some. The sample lists 2 million to 2.5 million clones, under 97% seen once, with roughly 0.13% in the top ten. Per germline, CDR1 SNHLY and CDR2 FYNNEI. V was clipped by 5 bases and J by 7 bases, with 17 bases between them. This CDR3 comprises 15 residues. The sequence was obtained from a young man in good health. Sequenced: naive CD4+ T cells sorted from blood. Subset here: CD45RA+ positively selected. The rearrangement uses TRBV2 and TRBJ1-4; perhaps TRBD1 as D (5 bases). CDR3 bases: TGTGCCAGCAGTCAACAGGCATCGGTGGGTGAAAAACTGTTTTTT. This sequence encodes CASSQQASVGEKLFF.